This T cell receptor (beta chain) was observed in a study of blood T cell repertoires in COVID-19. A note on this clone: One junction end does not reproduce the germline sequence, and a read error may be involved.

Authors' processing steps: The authors estimated nucleated cell counts from reference gene primer amplification. Clones were sequenced by immunoSEQ multiplex PCR, and TCRdb holds only the in-frame ones, with some missing. V and J calls and clone size are given by that table; D and trimming were obtained from the DNA. The sample consists of more than 250,000 clones, about four fifths of them appearing once. All exposed participants met a person with COVID-19 within 2 weeks before entering the study. Germline loops: CDR1 SNHLY, CDR2 FYNNEI. The CDR3 extends over 14 amino acids. The sequence derives from a man between 35 and 55 years old who had been exposed to COVID-19. The chain couples TRBV2 to TRBJ2-7; TRBD1 matches 10 bases. Sequencing input: PBMCs or T cells enriched from blood (not recorded which). In nucleotides, the CDR3 is TGTGCCAGCAGTGAACAGGGGGACAGGGGATTGCGTGACTTC. Translating gives CASSEQGDRGLRDF.